The 18 T cell receptor beta chains listed next were all sequenced from one sample in a study of blood T cell repertoires in COVID-19 (dated by TCRdb to the early 2020s). Library prep was done by the immunoSEQ multiplex PCR assay. TCRdb took over this immuneACCESS table, retaining in-frame rearrangements with V and J assigned. Such tables are incomplete; in checked studies, under half of the missing clones stem from an unresolved V gene, and the remainder is unexplained. This sample holds some 160,000 clones; 84% were observed only once. Nearly 8% of the sample comes from the top ten. The source material was PBMCs or T cells enriched from blood (not recorded which). All receptors derive from a woman aged 45-65 years who had recovered from COVID-19.

The chain carries TRBV5-4 and TRBJ2-7; 9 positions agree with TRBD1. In germline, CDR1 is SGHNT, CDR2 YYREEE (reference sequence). This CDR3 contains 15 residues. Germline trimming cut 0 bases from V and 5 bases from J; bases unmatched to any gene: 6. Here the CDR3 reads CASSLDGTGRNEQYF. In DNA form, the CDR3 reads TGTGCCAGCAGCTTGGATGGGACAGGGAGGAACGAGCAGTACTTC.

The V call is TRBV19, the J call TRBJ2-5; D may be TRBD2 (6 bases). This CDR3 region has 15 residues. Trimming removed 3 bases at V and 5 bases at J, with 16 bases between. Germline V gene data show CDR1 as LNHDA and CDR2 as SQIVND (reference sequence). The DNA for the CDR3 is TGTGCCAGTAGTATTACGGGGCCTGGGGGGGAGACCCAGTACTTC. It yields the protein CASSITGPGGETQYF.

V gene TRBV5-1 combines with J gene TRBJ1-1; no firm D call. Germline V gene sequence: CDR1 SGHRS, CDR2 YFSETQ. The V gene lost 5 bases and the J gene lost 1 base, with 12 bases spanning the gap. CDR3 length: 14 residues. CDR3 nucleotides: TGCGCCAGCAGTTCGGTGGCGGGGAACACTGAAGCTTTCTTT. Translated, it gives CASSSVAGNTEAFF. Looking up the rest from reference TRBV5-1 and TRBJ1-1 gives the full variable domain: KAGVTQTPRYLIKTRGQQVTLSCSPISGHRSVSWYQQTPGQGLQFLFEYFSETQRNKGNFPGRFSGRQFSNSRSEMNVSTLELGDSALYLCASSSVAGNTEAFFGQGTRLTVV.

This chain links TRBV7-2 with TRBJ2-6, with a possible D match to TRBD2 (7 bases). In germline, CDR1 is SGHTA, CDR2 FQGNSA. V lost 3 bases, J lost 0 bases, and 15 bases lay in between. This CDR3 region has 18 residues. The DNA of the CDR3 is TGTGCCAGCAGCTTCGAGGGGGGGTTAAGCTCTGGGGCCAACGTCCTGACTTTC. It encodes CASSFEGGLSSGANVLTF.

In this sample, this clone turned up a few times. The J gene is TRBJ1-1, the V gene TRBV19; TRBD1 agrees at 7 bases. Germline loops: CDR1 LNHDA, CDR2 SQIVND (reference sequence). There are 13 residues in the CDR3. V was pared by 11 bases and J by 5 bases, with 11 bases of the junction left unmatched. CDR3 in DNA: TGTGCCGGACGGAACAGGGGAGGTACTGAAGCTTTCTTT. Translating gives CAGRNRGGTEAFF.

Only one count was recorded for this clone. V and J are TRBV24-1 and TRBJ1-6; possible D gene TRBD1, 5 bases. V was clipped by 2 bases and J by 4 bases, with 11 bases between them. The CDR3 extends over 16 amino acids. Germline V CDR1 and CDR2: KGHDR, SFDVKD. The CDR3 protein is CATSDSTQGYNSPLHF. In nucleotides, the CDR3 is TGTGCCACCAGTGATTCAACCCAGGGATATAATTCACCCCTCCACTTT.

The V gene is TRBV7-8, the J gene TRBJ1-5; 8 nucleotides match TRBD1. With 5 bases clipped from V and 6 bases from J, the junction kept 9 bases outside the gene matches. The CDR3 runs 15 residues. Germline CDR1 and CDR2: SGHVS and FQNEAQ. The CDR3 spells CASSVGQGRGQPQHF. The CDR3 bases are TGTGCCAGCAGCGTAGGACAGGGCAGGGGTCAGCCCCAGCATTTT.

CDR3 DNA: TGTGCCATCAGTGGGTCGTTGGGGGCCGTCTACAATGAGCAGTTCTTC. As protein: CAISGSLGAVYNEQFF. The chain combines TRBV10-3 with TRBJ2-1, with D possibly being TRBD1 (6 bases). There are 16 residues in the CDR3. Germline CDR1 and CDR2: ENHRY and SYGVKD. V was cut by 4 bases and J by 3 bases, with 16 bases left in between.

This sequence joins TRBV6-2 or TRBV6-3 and TRBJ1-2, with TRBD1 as a possible D gene (6 bases). Germline values: CDR1 MNHEY, CDR2 SVGEGT. This CDR3 is 13 amino acids long. Trimming left V 3 bases short and J 7 bases short, with 12 bases between. The CDR3 loop is CASSYSGALGYTF. CDR3 nucleotides: TGTGCCAGCAGTTATTCAGGGGCTCTTGGCTACACCTTC.

This rearrangement joins TRBV2 to TRBJ1-6, with 7 bases fitting TRBD1. The V and J ends lost 0 bases and 4 bases, in that order; junction bases with no gene match: 3. The CDR3 is 16 residues long. Germline CDR1 and CDR2: SNHLY and FYNNEI. DNA for the CDR3: TGTGCCAGCAGTGAAGCCCCAGGGGGTTATAATTCACCCCTCCACTTT. Protein sequence: CASSEAPGGYNSPLHF.

The chain employs TRBV9 and TRBJ1-2; 7 bases fit TRBD1. Germline V gene data show CDR1 as SGDLS and CDR2 as YYNGEE. The CDR3 sequence is 15 residues long. The junction had 9 bases not matched to a gene; V was cut back by 3 bases and J by 4 bases. CDR3 DNA: TGTGCCAGCAGCGAGGACCAGGGGGGCCTCTATGGCTACACCTTC. As protein: CASSEDQGGLYGYTF.

This chain links TRBV19 with TRBJ1-5; TRBD1 matches at 9 bases. The length of the CDR3 is 15 residues. The germline gives CDR1 LNHDA, CDR2 SQIVND (reference sequence). J gave up 1 base and V 10 bases, and 8 bases lay outside the gene matches. The CDR3 nucleotides read TGTGCCACCATCGCCGGGACAGGGAGCAATCAGCCCCAGCATTTT. This codes for CATIAGTGSNQPQHF.

The chain uses TRBV28 and TRBJ1-3, with a tentative D call TRBD1 (6 bases). Trimming pared 7 bases from V and 0 bases from J, leaving 16 bases between. Germline CDR1 and CDR2: MDHEN and SYDVKM. The CDR3 extends over 16 amino acids. CDR3 nucleotides: TGTGCCAGCACCCGGGGACATTCGAGCTCTGGAAACACCATATATTTT. It encodes CASTRGHSSSGNTIYF. Based on the CDR3 plus reference TRBV28 and TRBJ1-3, the full variable domain is DVKVTQSSRYLVKRTGEKVFLECVQDMDHENMFWYRQDPGLGLRLIYFSYDVKMKEKGDIPEGYSVSREKKERFSLILESASTNQTSMYLCASTRGHSSSGNTIYFGEGSWLTVV.

The CDR3 loop reads CASRTRQGGEGELFF. CDR3 sequence (DNA): TGTGCCAGCAGGACACGACAGGGTGGAGAGGGGGAGCTGTTTTTT. The chain employs TRBV6-5 and TRBJ2-2; TRBD1 aligns across 7 bases. CDR1 is MNHEY and CDR2 is SVGAGI in the germline V gene. The CDR3 extends over 15 amino acids. Trimming at V came to 6 bases and at J to 8 bases, leaving 12 bases not matched to a gene.

In this sample, this clone turned up once. V gene TRBV19 combines with J gene TRBJ1-2; 8 nucleotides agree with TRBD1. Germline CDR1 is LNHDA and CDR2 is SQIVND (reference sequence). The J segment lost 8 bases and the V segment lost 5 bases, leaving 7 bases of the junction unmatched. There are 13 residues in the CDR3. The CDR3 sequence: CASSWTGWRGYTF. In DNA, the CDR3 is TGTGCCAGTAGTTGGACAGGGTGGAGAGGCTACACCTTC. The full variable domain, completed using reference TRBV19 and TRBJ1-2, is DGGITQSPKYLFRKEGQNVTLSCEQNLNHDAMYWYRQDPGQGLRLIYYSQIVNDFQKGDIAEGYSVSREKKESFPLTVTSAQKNPTAFYLCASSWTGWRGYTFGSGTRLTVV.

The rearrangement links TRBV7-2 to TRBJ2-1; D is ambiguous. The V and J ends lost 3 bases and 1 base respectively, with 10 bases between them. The CDR3 has 15 residues. The V gene's germline CDR1 is SGHTA and CDR2 FQGNSA. CDR3 protein: CASSLWAGSYNEQFF. The CDR3 DNA follows: TGTGCCAGCAGCTTGTGGGCAGGATCCTACAATGAGCAGTTCTTC.

J is TRBJ2-7 and V is TRBV5-1; 7 nucleotides align to TRBD2. Germline V gene lookup returns CDR1 SGHRS and CDR2 YFSETQ. V lost 1 base, J lost 5 bases, and 3 bases stayed unmatched. The CDR3 length is 13 residues. The CDR3 DNA reads as TGCGCCAGCAGCTTGTTACTAGCGAACGAGCAGTACTTC. Its translation is CASSLLLANEQYF.

This clone occurred a few times. J is TRBJ1-4 and V is TRBV7-2; D unclear. V was cut by 1 base and J by 5 bases, with 11 bases left in between. The germline V gene has CDR1 SGHTA and CDR2 FQGNSA. This CDR3 comprises 15 residues. In DNA, the CDR3 is TGTGCCAGCAGCTTAGGACCGGGGAAAAATGAAAAACTGTTTTTT. It encodes CASSLGPGKNEKLFF. Full variable domain (rest looked up from reference TRBV7-2 and TRBJ1-4): GAGVSQSPSNKVTEKGKDVELRCDPISGHTALYWYRQSLGQGLEFLIYFQGNSAPDKSGLPSDRFSAERTGGSVSTLTIQRTQQEDSAVYLCASSLGPGKNEKLFFGSGTQLSVL.